This is a list of T cell receptor beta chains from one sample in a study of T-cell reconstitution after alpha-beta-depleted transplantation in children. TCRdb called the PCR reads again in MiXCR, with one record for every CDR3 protein. This table holds hundreds of thousands of distinct CDR3 sequences, under 20% found once. The sequences come from PBMCs, mostly from graft donor cells, collected 360 days after TCRalphabeta/CD19-depleted stem cell transplant. Every receptor here comes from a boy younger than two who had a stem cell transplant for Wiskott-Aldrich syndrome, so the T cells may come from the graft donor. Both conserved end residues are part of each CDR3. Only part of the rows carry a size: once, few, many, or a class if the clone is expanded.

CDR3aa | v_gene | abundance
CASSGQGADEQYF | TRBV6-2/TRBV6-3 | NA
CASAGDSPLHF | TRBV11-2 | few
CASSARETDFGTQYF | TRBV2 | NA
CASSTWTGVSYEQYF | TRBV5-1 | few
CAISARAPVYNEQFF | TRBV10-3 | few
CASTLSTNQPQHF | TRBV12-3/TRBV12-4 | NA
CASSRLTYNEQFF | TRBV10-1 | NA
CASSPGLVSTGELFF | TRBV7-2 | few
CASSQVIGKGANVLTF | TRBV3-1 | few
CASENRDSYNEQFF | TRBV11-2 | few
CASSLGVPRTGELFF | TRBV7-9 | NA
CASSFWQVNRETQYF | TRBV12-3/TRBV12-4 | few
CATSDLDRRANEQFF | TRBV24-1 | few
CASSISGSYPIQPQHF | TRBV19 | NA
CASSQMAGTSLFSYNEQFF | TRBV4-1 | few
CASSLGKGYEQYF | TRBV5-1 | few
CASSREAGGRTLNEQYF | TRBV4-2 | NA
CASSFGDTLEGETQYF | TRBV7-9 | many
CAISDPSRGTSGGSSYNEQFF | TRBV10-3 | NA
CAISDPRRGNEQYF | TRBV10-3 | NA
CASSLGGGRRSETQYF | TRBV7-9 | once
CASSLPSKLKNIQYF | TRBV5-1 | NA
CSAPKRNEQFF | TRBV20-1 | many
CASRDSGGSRRTQYF | TRBV12-3/TRBV12-4 | NA
CASSWRESNYNEQFF | TRBV5-1 | NA
CASSQEFPGTSITDTQYF | TRBV4-2 | NA
CSASPPSVNEQFF | TRBV20-1 | NA
CASSQNRGYEQYF | TRBV4-3 | many
CASSLEGSESTDTQYF | TRBV5-1 | NA
CASSRREGRHEQFF | TRBV18 | NA
CASSSPRDRVNNEQFF | TRBV7-6 | few
CASSPSINEQFF | TRBV7-9 | NA
CASSGTSGGANEQFF | TRBV2 | many
CASSFRLGTGELFF | TRBV12-3/TRBV12-4 | few
CASSLKPLAATSYEQYF | TRBV4-3 | NA
CASSLGGSHTQETQYF | TRBV7-9 | NA
CATTKSHPESSYEQYF | TRBV15 | NA
CASSLVLASGNTGELFF | TRBV7-7 | few
CASSKRGWGGYTF | TRBV6-1 | few
CASSLRLAGDTGELFF | TRBV7-9 | few
CSVNRGLKETQYF | TRBV29-1 | few
CASILGDRGTYEQYF | TRBV2 | NA
CASSLGGGQFF | TRBV7-9 | few
CASSHRGITYEQYF | TRBV12-3/TRBV12-4 | NA
CASSYLGQGYSGANVLTF | TRBV6-7 | NA
CASSIANNEQFF | TRBV7-2 | few
CASSQAGRGETQYF | TRBV25-1 | NA
CIGDGYTF | TRBV29-1 | few
CASSLLVESTDTQYF | TRBV28 | few
CATKVGKSYNEQFF | TRBV28 | NA
CASSRASGSQETQYF | TRBV5-1 | NA
CASSLYGVPQDTQYF | TRBV12-3/TRBV12-4 | few
CASSLVRDQPQHF | TRBV12-3/TRBV12-4 | few